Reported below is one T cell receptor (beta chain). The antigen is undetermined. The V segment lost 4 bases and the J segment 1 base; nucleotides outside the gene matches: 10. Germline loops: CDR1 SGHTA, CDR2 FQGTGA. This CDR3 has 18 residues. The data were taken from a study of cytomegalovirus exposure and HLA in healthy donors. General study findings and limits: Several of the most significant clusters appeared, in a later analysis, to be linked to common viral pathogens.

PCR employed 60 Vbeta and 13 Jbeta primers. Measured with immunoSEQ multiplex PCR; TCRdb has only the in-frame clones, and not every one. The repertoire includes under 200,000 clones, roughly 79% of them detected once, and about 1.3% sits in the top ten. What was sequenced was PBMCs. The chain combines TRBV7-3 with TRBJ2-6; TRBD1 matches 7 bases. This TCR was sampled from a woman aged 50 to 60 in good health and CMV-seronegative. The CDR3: CASSSPTRQGSGANVLTF. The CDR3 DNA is TGTGCCAGCAGCTCCCCCACCAGACAGGGTTCTGGGGCCAACGTCCTGACTTTC.